This TCR beta chain was found in a study of T cells in Graves' hyperthyroidism and ophthalmopathy. Study results and caveats: Most thyroid clonotypes expanded above 0.001 were also detected in blood.

As concerns this clonotype: The antigen is not known.

PBMCs were obtained from 10 ml fresh peripheral blood. There were TCR beta CDR3 regions amplified from RNA transcripts. HTBI primers drove first-round RT-PCR of the TCR CDR3. MiXCR, applied by TCRdb to the multiplex PCR reads, yields one record per CDR3 protein. Here the sample spans nearly 250,000 distinct CDR3 sequences, approximately 23% being singletons. CDR1 is MNHEY, CDR2 SVGAGI, per germline. This CDR3 contains 14 residues. V was shortened by 4 bases and J by 3 bases, with 9 bases between the two germline ends. The chain combines TRBV6-5 with TRBJ2-2; possible D gene TRBD1, 5 bases. The TCR sequence derives from a woman between 35 and 50 years old with Graves' ophthalmopathy. Sequenced: blood. CDR3 coding DNA: TGTGCCAGCAGTTTCGACAGTTACACCGGGGAGCTGTTTTTT. Its translation: CASSFDSYTGELFF.